Below, one T cell receptor (beta chain) is given with its context. Trimming pared 0 bases from V and 4 bases from J, leaving 9 bases between. Germline CDR1 and CDR2: SGHRS and YFSETQ. CDR3 length equals 14 residues. TCRdb's table, derived via immunoSEQ multiplex PCR, lists solely in-frame clones and lacks some. This sample yields fewer than 1.4 million clones, of which 75% to 80% are seen a single time; 0.61% belongs to the top ten. The sample is drawn from a study of shared clonotypes between healthy human individuals. Study in general: Donors, aged 18 to 49, were a couple of women and a few men.

Sequenced input: memory CD4+ T cells from PBMCs. The sample's subset: CD45RA-negative fraction. The chain employs TRBV5-1 and TRBJ2-3; D possibly corresponds to TRBD1 (6 bases). This clonotype was obtained from a man aged 18-30 years in good health. Some clones in this sample may be carry-over from other donors' samples. CDR3 loop: CASSLVGGADTQYF. In DNA form, the CDR3 reads TGCGCCAGCAGCTTGGTAGGGGGTGCAGATACGCAGTATTTT.